One sample yielded the 26 T cell receptor beta chains listed below, sequenced in a study of cytomegalovirus exposure and HLA in healthy donors. The PCR made use of 60 Vbeta and 13 Jbeta primers. Some clones are missing from TCRdb's copy, which holds only in-frame ones; the method was immunoSEQ multiplex PCR. Of 160,000 or so clones detected, approximately 86% appear once; the ten largest clones hold under 2.5%. The source material was PBMCs. The receptors stem from a woman between 18 and 29 years old in good health and CMV-seronegative.

This sequence joins TRBV4-1 and TRBJ2-3; 7 nucleotides align to TRBD2. CDR1 is MGHRA, CDR2 YSYEKL, per germline. The V and J ends lost 4 bases and 4 bases, in that order; junction bases with no gene match: 11. The CDR3 runs 16 residues. CDR3: CASSRLATGQSDTQYF. The CDR3 DNA reads as TGCGCCAGCAGCCGACTAGCTACGGGGCAGTCAGATACGCAGTATTTT.

This clone occurred once. This CDR3 is CASSLAGSSYEQYF. The DNA for the CDR3 is TGTGCCAGCAGTTTGGCGGGGAGCTCCTACGAGCAGTACTTC. The gene calls are TRBV27 and TRBJ2-7, with D possibly TRBD2 on 6 matching bases. The CDR3 loop spans 14 amino acids. Germline V gene sequence: CDR1 MNHEY, CDR2 SMNVEV (reference sequence). Trimming cost V 3 bases and J 0 bases, with 9 bases left between them.

V and J are TRBV11-2 and TRBJ2-5; no firm D call. The germline CDR1 and CDR2 sequences are SGHAT and FQNNGV. The CDR3 is 11 amino acids. Between the trimmed V and J ends, which lost 5 bases and 4 bases, there was a span of 5 bases. The CDR3 loop is CASSLPETQYF. CDR3 bases: TGTGCCAGCAGCCTTCCAGAGACCCAGTACTTC. Based on the CDR3 plus reference TRBV11-2 and TRBJ2-5, the full variable domain is EAGVAQSPRYKIIEKRQSVAFWCNPISGHATLYWYQQILGQGPKLLIQFQNNGVVDDSQLPKDRFSAERLKGVDSTLKIQPAKLEDSAVYLCASSLPETQYFGPGTRLLVL.

The chain combines TRBV30 with TRBJ2-1; the match to TRBD2 covers 8 bases. Unmatched junction bases numbered 12, after V lost 1 base and J lost 10 bases. Germline CDR1 is GTSNPN and CDR2 is SVGIG (reference sequence). The CDR3 runs 15 residues. This CDR3 is CAWSGREGPLGEQFF. The DNA for the CDR3 is TGTGCCTGGAGTGGACGGGAGGGCCCCTTAGGAGAGCAGTTCTTC.

V is TRBV5-1 and J is TRBJ1-2; tentatively, D is TRBD1 (6 bases). Trimming cost V 6 bases and J 0 bases, with 12 bases left between them. Germline V gene lookup returns CDR1 SGHRS and CDR2 YFSETQ. This CDR3 is built from 14 residues. DNA for the CDR3: TGCGCCAGCAACCCGGACAGAGCTAACTATGGCTACACCTTC. This codes for CASNPDRANYGYTF.

The chain joins TRBV4-2 to TRBJ1-5, with D perhaps matching TRBD1 (5 bases). V dropped 0 bases and J dropped 6 bases, with 15 bases sitting between them. Germline V CDR1 and CDR2: LGHNA, YNFKEQ. There are 16 residues in the CDR3. The CDR3 region has the DNA TGTGCCAGCAGCCAAGATGTAGGGTCAGGGTCTCAGCCCCAGCATTTT. Translating it yields CASSQDVGSGSQPQHF.

This sequence joins TRBV11-2 and TRBJ2-1, with D tentatively TRBD1 (6 bases). Germline V CDR1 and CDR2: SGHAT, FQNNGV. The CDR3 contains 14 residues. The ends were cut back, 5 bases at V and 7 bases at J, with 15 bases in the middle. The CDR3 spells CASSRSGTPNEQFF. The CDR3, as DNA: TGTGCCAGCAGCCGGTCCGGGACACCGAATGAGCAGTTCTTC.

The rearrangement joins TRBV18 to TRBJ2-6; unclear D gene. The germline CDR1 and CDR2 sequences are KGHSH and LQKENI. This CDR3 has 15 amino acids. Between the trimmed V and J ends, which lost 3 bases and 1 base, there was a span of 7 bases. CDR3 region: CASSPDLSGANVLTF. DNA of the CDR3: TGTGCCAGCTCACCTGACTTATCTGGGGCCAACGTCCTGACTTTC.

The chain recombines TRBV27 with TRBJ2-7; possible D gene TRBD2, 5 bases. The germline CDR1 and CDR2 sequences are MNHEY and SMNVEV (reference sequence). This CDR3 spans 13 amino acids. The V end was cut by 4 bases, the J end by 0 bases, with 7 bases between. The CDR3 reads CASSSGSSYEQYF. In DNA, the CDR3 is TGTGCCAGCAGTTCGGGAAGCTCCTACGAGCAGTACTTC.

The gene calls are TRBV6-1 and TRBJ2-3; 7 nucleotides match TRBD2. This CDR3 is built from 16 residues. CDR1 is MNHNS and CDR2 is SASEGT in the germline V gene. J was trimmed by 2 bases and V by 2 bases; bases with no gene match: 7. CDR3 nucleotide sequence: TGTGCCAGCAGTGAAATCGCGGGGGTTGCCACAGATACGCAGTATTTT. It specifies CASSEIAGVATDTQYF.

Notes on this clone: The same CDR3 is also encoded by other DNA sequences in this sample. The chain is built from TRBV5-1 and TRBJ2-5; unclear D gene. Germline lookup yields CDR1 SGHRS and CDR2 YFSETQ. Trimming took off 0 bases at V and 4 bases at J, with 4 bases between the two ends. The CDR3 contains 12 residues. This CDR3 is CASSLAGETQYF. The CDR3 nucleotides are TGCGCCAGCAGCTTGGCCGGAGAGACCCAGTACTTC.

The chain links TRBV19 to TRBJ2-1, with 14 bases that match TRBD2. J lost 9 bases, V lost 0 bases, and 19 bases had no gene match. The length of the CDR3 is 21 residues. The germline gives CDR1 LNHDA, CDR2 SQIVND (reference sequence). CDR3 coding DNA: TGTGCCAGTAGTATAGATGGCACCGTGTTCTCCGGGACTAGCGGGGGTGGTGAGCAGTTCTTC. Amino acid sequence: CASSIDGTVFSGTSGGGEQFF.

This chain joins TRBV6-1 and TRBJ2-5, with TRBD1 matching 12 bases. The V gene end was trimmed by 2 bases and the J gene end by 5 bases; junction bases not matched to a gene: 6. The germline V gene has CDR1 MNHNS and CDR2 SASEGT. The CDR3 runs to 16 residues. CDR3 region: CASSENAGTGGETQYF. The CDR3 DNA reads as TGTGCCAGCAGTGAAAACGCCGGGACAGGGGGCGAGACCCAGTACTTC.

The chain joins TRBV5-1 to TRBJ2-3, with 8 bases fitting TRBD2. Germline CDR1 and CDR2: SGHRS and YFSETQ. V trimming: 5 bases; J trimming: 1 base; junction bases outside the gene matches: 6. CDR3 length: 15 amino acids. CDR3 residues: CASRPGLAGTDTQYF. In DNA form, the CDR3 reads TGCGCCAGCAGGCCCGGACTAGCTGGCACAGATACGCAGTATTTT.

J is TRBJ1-2 and V is TRBV30, with TRBD1 identical over 9 bases. The CDR3 contains 14 residues. CDR1 and CDR2 from the germline V gene are GTSNPN and SVGIG (reference sequence). The J segment lost 7 bases and the V segment lost 0 bases, leaving 6 bases of the junction unmatched. The CDR3, as DNA: TGTGCCTGGAGTGTGGGACAGGGTCTACTTGGCTACACCTTC. Its protein product is CAWSVGQGLLGYTF.

The V and J genes are TRBV30 and TRBJ2-5; 8 bases map to TRBD2. The CDR3 is made up of 16 amino acids. Trimming took 0 bases from V and 5 from J; bases not matched to a gene: 11. CDR1 and CDR2 (germline): GTSNPN, SVGIG (reference sequence). CDR3 sequence: CAWSVFGGGLGETQYF. CDR3 nucleotide sequence: TGTGCCTGGAGTGTATTCGGGGGGGGGCTGGGGGAGACCCAGTACTTC.

This chain uses TRBV5-4 with TRBJ2-7; 8 nucleotides agree with TRBD1. Germline values: CDR1 SGHNT, CDR2 YYREEE (reference sequence). This CDR3 has 15 amino acids. The V gene end was trimmed by 3 bases and the J gene end by 2 bases; junction bases not matched to a gene: 7. CDR3 in amino acids: CASSSRTGSTYEQYF. The CDR3 nucleotides are TGTGCCAGCAGCTCCCGGACAGGGTCTACCTACGAGCAGTACTTC.

Details on this clone: One junction end does not reproduce the germline sequence, and a read error may be involved. The chain recombines TRBV9 with TRBJ1-1, with TRBD1 matching over 7 bases. Looked up from germline, CDR1 is SGDLS and CDR2 is YYNGEE. The CDR3 extends over 14 amino acids. The CDR3, as DNA: TGTGCCAGCAGCGTACAGGGGGTGAACACTGAGGCTTTCTTT. It encodes CASSVQGVNTEAFF.

This chain uses TRBV13 with TRBJ1-2; D uncertain. The CDR3 is made up of 14 amino acids. V shed 5 bases and J shed 4 bases, with 14 bases lying between them. The germline V gene has CDR1 PRHDT and CDR2 FYEKMQ (reference sequence). The DNA for the CDR3 is TGTGCCAGCAGCCTCCTACCGTATACCTATGGCTACACCTTC. Amino acids: CASSLLPYTYGYTF. The whole variable domain, filled in from reference TRBV13 and TRBJ1-2, reads AAGVIQSPRHLIKEKRETATLKCYPIPRHDTVYWYQQGPGQDPQFLISFYEKMQSDKGSIPDRFSAQQFSDYHSELNMSSLELGDSALYFCASSLLPYTYGYTFGSGTRLTVV.

In the case of this clone: Germline and junction disagree at one end, which may indicate a read error. CDR3 DNA: TGTGCCTGGGACAGGAACGCTGAAGCTTTCTTT. Amino acid sequence: CAWDRNAEAFF. This sequence joins TRBV30 and TRBJ1-1; D may be TRBD1 (6 bases). Germline V lookup: CDR1 GTSNPN, CDR2 SVGIG (reference sequence). There are 11 residues in the CDR3.

The chain recombines TRBV27 with TRBJ2-7; D call uncertain. Germline assignment: CDR1 MNHEY and CDR2 SMNVEV (reference sequence). Trimming cost V 4 bases and J 4 bases, with 11 bases left between them. The CDR3 totals 13 residues. CDR3 loop: CASSSRSRYEQYF. CDR3 nucleotides: TGTGCCAGCAGTTCCCGATCGCGATACGAGCAGTACTTC.

J is TRBJ1-1 and V is TRBV29-1, with TRBD1 identical over 7 bases. The CDR3 is 14 residues long. Germline CDR1 SQVTM, CDR2 ANQGSEA. V shed 5 bases and J 1 base; nucleotides not matched to a gene: 7. The DNA of the CDR3 is TGCAGCGTTTCCTTTGGGACAGCGAACACTGAAGCTTTCTTT. It codes for CSVSFGTANTEAFF.

The chain joins TRBV28 to TRBJ2-5; D not resolved. Germline lookup yields CDR1 MDHEN and CDR2 SYDVKM. V was trimmed by 4 bases and J by 7 bases, leaving 13 bases between them. This CDR3 spans 13 amino acids. CDR3 DNA: TGTGCCAGCAGTTCTAAGCTCATGTGGACCCAGTACTTC. As protein: CASSSKLMWTQYF.

The gene calls are TRBV27 and TRBJ1-1; D call uncertain. CDR3 length: 13 residues. Germline values: CDR1 MNHEY, CDR2 SMNVEV (reference sequence). V was cut by 10 bases and J by 1 base, with 13 bases left in between. The CDR3 DNA is TGTGCCACCTCCCCGGACTGGAACACTGAAGCTTTCTTT. It specifies CATSPDWNTEAFF.

This clone appeared a few times. This chain uses TRBV6-1 with TRBJ1-1; D is uncertain. The germline V and J ends were trimmed by 3 bases and 0 bases, with 5 bases remaining between them. The CDR3 extends over 13 amino acids. The germline CDR1 and CDR2 sequences are MNHNS and SASEGT. In DNA, the CDR3 is TGTGCCAGCAGTGATCCCATGAACACTGAAGCTTTCTTT. It encodes CASSDPMNTEAFF.

The V call is TRBV19, the J call TRBJ1-5, with 12 bases aligning to TRBD1. Germline CDR1 and CDR2: LNHDA and SQIVND (reference sequence). J was trimmed by 11 bases and V by 10 bases; bases with no gene match: 15. The CDR3 runs 15 residues. CDR3 in amino acids: CATRPGTGGEGAQHF. The CDR3 DNA sequence: TGTGCCACCAGACCGGGGACAGGGGGCGAAGGGGCCCAGCATTTT.